This TCR beta chain was identified during a study of siplizumab effects on memory and regulatory T cells. Regarding the study as a whole: The study found naive T cells seemingly more diverse than memory cells and seemingly major alloresponse contributors. There was no confirmation of the suppressive function of proliferating Tregs from siplizumab cultures.

The germline V and J ends were trimmed by 7 bases and 7 bases, with 13 bases remaining between them. The CDR3 totals 12 residues. Germline lookup yields CDR1 SGHTA and CDR2 FQGNSA. Details on this clone: What it recognizes is unknown.

Using immunoSEQ multiplex PCR, the repertoire was profiled, and TCRdb retains in-frame clones only, with some absent. The sample has 50,000 to 75,000 clones, 79% seen once. The sequence came from a human donor in good health. J is TRBJ1-1 and V is TRBV7-2, with D possibly being TRBD1 (5 bases). The sample taken for sequencing was memory CD4+ T cells sorted from blood. CDR3 nucleotides: TGTGCCAGCACCCCGGGACGGTTTGAAGCTTTCTTT. The encoded protein is CASTPGRFEAFF.